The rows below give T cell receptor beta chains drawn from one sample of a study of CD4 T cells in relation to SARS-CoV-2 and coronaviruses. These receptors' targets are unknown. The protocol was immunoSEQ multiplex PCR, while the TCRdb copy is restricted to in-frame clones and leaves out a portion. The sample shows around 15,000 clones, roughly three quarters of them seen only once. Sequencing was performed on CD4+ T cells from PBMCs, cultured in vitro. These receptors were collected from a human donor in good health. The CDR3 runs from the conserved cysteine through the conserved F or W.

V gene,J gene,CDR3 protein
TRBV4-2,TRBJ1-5,CASSQVRAAGQPQHF
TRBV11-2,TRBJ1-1,CASSLFVGNTEAFF
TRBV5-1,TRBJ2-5,CASSNSGQGQETQYF
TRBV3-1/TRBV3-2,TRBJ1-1,CASSQGTGGAGTEAFF
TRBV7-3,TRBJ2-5,CASSLGAWVSQETQYF
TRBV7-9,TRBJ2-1,CASRPRGAVGNEQFF
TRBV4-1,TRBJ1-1,CATRSYKGAAEGQNTEAFF
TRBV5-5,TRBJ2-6,CASRSGGDGANVLTF
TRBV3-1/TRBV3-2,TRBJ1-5,CASSHGQGKRQPQHF
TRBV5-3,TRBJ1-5,CARRTGTAKNQPQHF
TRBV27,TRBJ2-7,CASSSTGALPSEQYF
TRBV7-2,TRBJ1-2,CASSILQGSSYGYTF
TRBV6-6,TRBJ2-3,CASSPREDTQYF
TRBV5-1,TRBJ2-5,CASSLALGETQYF
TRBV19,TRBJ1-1,CASRGWGPSNTEAFF
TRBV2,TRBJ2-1,CASSGGLAGGGEQFF
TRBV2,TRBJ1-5,CASGQGTDQPQHF
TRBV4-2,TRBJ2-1,CASSRDLAGGPGGEQFF
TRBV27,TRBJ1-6,CASSFGTGGSPLHF